This T cell receptor (beta chain) was profiled in a study of Graves' ophthalmopathy and Graves' hyperthyroidism. Overall study results and limits: The model flagged ophthalmopathy progression at 65% to 71% sensitivity and nearly 75% specificity.

The CDR3 extends over 17 amino acids. V dropped 5 bases and J dropped 0 bases, with 15 bases sitting between them. Germline CDR1 and CDR2: SGDLS and YYNGEE. This clonotype came up many times. Its cognate antigen is unknown. RNA transcripts provided the template for amplifying TCR beta CDR3 regions. First-round RT-PCR with HTBI primers preceded a second-round multiplex PCR. From the multiplex PCR reads, TCRdb called clonotypes with MiXCR, one entry per CDR3 protein. The profile shows about 400,000 distinct CDR3 sequences, about 18% of them singletons. The chain has TRBV9 and TRBJ1-6; TRBD1 is a possible D gene (5 bases). This receptor was identified in a woman aged 18-29 years with Graves' ophthalmopathy. Sequenced sample: peripheral blood. The CDR3 coding sequence is TGTGCCAGCAGTTATGACCCCGGGGCCTCCTATAATTCACCCCTCCACTTT. It encodes CASSYDPGASYNSPLHF.